This TCR beta chain came from a study of identical twins. This CDR3 spans 15 amino acids. V lost 4 bases to trimming and J lost 6 bases, with 17 bases between them. The germline CDR1 and CDR2 sequences are SNHLY and FYNNEI. Unique molecular identifiers were present on cDNA, and template switching added a universal primer site. TCRdb reanalysed the 5' RACE reads using MiXCR and keeps one entry per CDR3 protein. Seen here are some 500,000 distinct CDR3 sequences, 14% observed once, and the top ten hold 0.52%. Points on this clonotype: What it recognizes is unknown.

There were only healthy Caucasians among the donors. Points from the study as a whole: For cord blood, abundant beta clonotypes had fewer insertions, unlike memory repertoires, which showed none. Out-of-frame alpha sequences that twins shared showed excess low generation probability.

These data were also filed under a second study, of yellow fever vaccine responses in identical twins.

This receptor was taken from a woman aged 18-30 years in good health. The chain uses TRBV2 and TRBJ2-3; D is perhaps TRBD2 (6 bases). Specimen: CD4+ T cells sorted from blood. CDR3 in DNA: TGTGCCAGCAGTGTATTCGGGGGAGGTCATGATACGCAGTATTTT. Translated: CASSVFGGGHDTQYF.